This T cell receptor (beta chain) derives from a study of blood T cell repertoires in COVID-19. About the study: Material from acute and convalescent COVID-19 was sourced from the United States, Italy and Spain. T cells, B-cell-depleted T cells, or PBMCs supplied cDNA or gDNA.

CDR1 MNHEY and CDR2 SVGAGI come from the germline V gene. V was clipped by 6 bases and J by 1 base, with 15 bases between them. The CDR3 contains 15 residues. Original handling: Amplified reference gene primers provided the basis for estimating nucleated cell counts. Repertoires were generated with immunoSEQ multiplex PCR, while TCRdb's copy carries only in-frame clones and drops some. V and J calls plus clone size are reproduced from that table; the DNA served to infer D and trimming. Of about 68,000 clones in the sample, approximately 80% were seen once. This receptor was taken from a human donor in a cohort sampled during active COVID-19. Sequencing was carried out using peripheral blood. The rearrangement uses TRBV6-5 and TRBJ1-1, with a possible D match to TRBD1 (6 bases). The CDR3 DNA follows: TGTGCCAGCAGGACCGCCGCCAGGGGGAACACTGAAGCTTTCTTT. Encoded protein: CASRTAARGNTEAFF.